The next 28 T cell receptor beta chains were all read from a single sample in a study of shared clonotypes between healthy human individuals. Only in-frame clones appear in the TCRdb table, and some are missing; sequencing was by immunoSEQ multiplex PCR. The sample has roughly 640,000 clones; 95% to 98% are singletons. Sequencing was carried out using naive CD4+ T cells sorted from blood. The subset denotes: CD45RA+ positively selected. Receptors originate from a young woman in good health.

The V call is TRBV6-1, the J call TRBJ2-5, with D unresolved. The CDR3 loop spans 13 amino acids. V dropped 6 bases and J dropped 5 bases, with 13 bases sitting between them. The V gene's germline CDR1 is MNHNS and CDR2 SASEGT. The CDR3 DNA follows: TGTGCCAGCAGATGGACGGCCTTGGAGACCCAGTACTTC. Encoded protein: CASRWTALETQYF.

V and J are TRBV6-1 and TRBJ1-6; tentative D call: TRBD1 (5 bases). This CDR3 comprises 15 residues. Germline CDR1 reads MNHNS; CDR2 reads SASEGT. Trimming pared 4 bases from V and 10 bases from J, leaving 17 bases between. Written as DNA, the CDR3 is TGTGCCAGCAGTGTTAAAGGGGAAATAGGCTCACCCCTCCACTTT. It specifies CASSVKGEIGSPLHF.

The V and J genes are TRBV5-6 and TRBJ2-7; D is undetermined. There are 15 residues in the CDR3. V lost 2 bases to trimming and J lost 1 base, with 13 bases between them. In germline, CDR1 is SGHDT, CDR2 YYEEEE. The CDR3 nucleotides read TGTGCCAGCAGCTTATTGGGAAAATCATCCTACGAGCAGTACTTC. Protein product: CASSLLGKSSYEQYF. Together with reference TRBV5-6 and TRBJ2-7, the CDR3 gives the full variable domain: DAGVTQSPTHLIKTRGQQVTLRCSPKSGHDTVSWYQQALGQGPQFIFQYYEEEERQRGNFPDRFSGHQFPNYSSELNVNALLLGDSALYLCASSLLGKSSYEQYFGPGTRLTVT.

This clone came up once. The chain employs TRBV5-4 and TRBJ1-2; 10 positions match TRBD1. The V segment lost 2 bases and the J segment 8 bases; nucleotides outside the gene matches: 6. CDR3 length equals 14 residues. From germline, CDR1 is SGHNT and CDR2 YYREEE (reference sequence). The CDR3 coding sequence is TGTGCCAGCAGCTTCGACAGGGGGCTCGGAGGCTACACCTTC. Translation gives CASSFDRGLGGYTF.

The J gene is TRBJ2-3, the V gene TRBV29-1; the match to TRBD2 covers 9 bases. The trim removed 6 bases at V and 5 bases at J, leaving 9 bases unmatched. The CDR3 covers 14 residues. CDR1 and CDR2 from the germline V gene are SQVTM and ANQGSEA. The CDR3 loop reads CSVGPGLAGDTQYF. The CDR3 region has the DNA TGCAGCGTCGGACCGGGACTAGCAGGAGATACGCAGTATTTT.

CDR3 sequence reads: CASSLRQLNTEAFF. DNA of the CDR3: TGTGCCAGCAGCTTAAGACAGCTAAACACTGAAGCTTTCTTT. The rearrangement joins TRBV5-4 to TRBJ1-1; D might be TRBD1 (5 bases). CDR1 and CDR2 (germline): SGHNT, YYREEE (reference sequence). The CDR3 contains 14 residues. Trimming cost V 2 bases and J 2 bases, with 10 bases left between them.

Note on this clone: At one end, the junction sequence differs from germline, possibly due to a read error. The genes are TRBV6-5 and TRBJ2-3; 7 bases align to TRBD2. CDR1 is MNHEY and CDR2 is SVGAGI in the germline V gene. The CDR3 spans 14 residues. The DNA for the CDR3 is TGTGCCACCAGTCGGCGGGAGCCTACAGATACGCAGTATTTT. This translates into CATSRREPTDTQYF.

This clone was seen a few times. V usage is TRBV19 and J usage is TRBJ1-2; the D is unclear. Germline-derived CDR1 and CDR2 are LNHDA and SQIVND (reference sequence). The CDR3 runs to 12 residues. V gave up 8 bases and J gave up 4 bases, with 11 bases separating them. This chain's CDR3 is CASQDRAYGYTF. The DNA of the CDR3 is TGTGCCAGTCAGGATCGGGCCTATGGCTACACCTTC.

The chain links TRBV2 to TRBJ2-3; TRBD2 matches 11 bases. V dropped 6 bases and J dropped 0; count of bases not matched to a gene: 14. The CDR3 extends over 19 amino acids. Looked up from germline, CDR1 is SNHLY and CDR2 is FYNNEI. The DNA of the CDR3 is TGTGCCAGCAGAAGACTACTAGCGGGGGCTCCTAATAGCACAGATACGCAGTATTTT. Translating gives CASRRLLAGAPNSTDTQYF.

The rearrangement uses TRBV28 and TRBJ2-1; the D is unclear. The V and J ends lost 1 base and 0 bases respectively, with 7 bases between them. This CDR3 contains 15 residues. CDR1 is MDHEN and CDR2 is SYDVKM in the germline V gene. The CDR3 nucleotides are TGTGCCAGCAGTTTATTGCGGCTCTCCTACAATGAGCAGTTCTTC. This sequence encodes CASSLLRLSYNEQFF.

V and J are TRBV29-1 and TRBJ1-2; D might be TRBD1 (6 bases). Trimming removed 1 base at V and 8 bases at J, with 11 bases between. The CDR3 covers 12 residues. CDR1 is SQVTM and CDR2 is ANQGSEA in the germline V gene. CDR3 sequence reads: CSVEGQVVGYTF. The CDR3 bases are TGCAGCGTTGAAGGACAGGTTGTGGGCTACACCTTC.

CDR3 sequence: CASSLYRTAVDEQYF. In DNA form, the CDR3 reads TGTGCCAGCAGTTTATACCGGACTGCAGTAGACGAGCAGTACTTC. This rearrangement joins TRBV27 to TRBJ2-7, with D perhaps matching TRBD2 (5 bases). V was cut by 1 base and J by 5 bases, with 15 bases left in between. Germline assignment: CDR1 MNHEY and CDR2 SMNVEV (reference sequence). This CDR3 spans 15 amino acids.

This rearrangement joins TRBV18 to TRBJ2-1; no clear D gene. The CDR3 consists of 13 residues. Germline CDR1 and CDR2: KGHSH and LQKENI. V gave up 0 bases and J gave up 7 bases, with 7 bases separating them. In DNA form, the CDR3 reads TGTGCCAGCTCACCACCCGGCATAAATGAGCAGTTCTTC. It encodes CASSPPGINEQFF.

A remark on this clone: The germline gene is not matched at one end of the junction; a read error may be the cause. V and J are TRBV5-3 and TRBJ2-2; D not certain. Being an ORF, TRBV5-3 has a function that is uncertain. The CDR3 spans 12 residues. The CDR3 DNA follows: TGTGCCAGCAGCTGGATACGCTGGGAGCTGTTTTTT. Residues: CASSWIRWELFF.

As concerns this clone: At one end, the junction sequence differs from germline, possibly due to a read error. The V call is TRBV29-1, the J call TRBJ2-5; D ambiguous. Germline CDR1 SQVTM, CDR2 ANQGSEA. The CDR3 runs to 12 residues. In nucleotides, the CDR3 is TGCAGCGTTGCTCAGGCGCAAGGGACCCAGTACTTC. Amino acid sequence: CSVAQAQGTQYF.

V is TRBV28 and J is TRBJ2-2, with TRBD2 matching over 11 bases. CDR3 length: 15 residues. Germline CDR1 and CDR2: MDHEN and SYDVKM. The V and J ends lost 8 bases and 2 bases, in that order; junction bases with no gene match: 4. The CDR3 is CASSGLADNTGELFF. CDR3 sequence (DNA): TGTGCCAGCTCGGGACTAGCGGACAACACCGGGGAGCTGTTTTTT.

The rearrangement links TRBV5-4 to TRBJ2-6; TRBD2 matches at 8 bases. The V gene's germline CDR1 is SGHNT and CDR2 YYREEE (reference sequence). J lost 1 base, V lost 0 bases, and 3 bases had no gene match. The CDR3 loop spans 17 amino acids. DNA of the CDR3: TGTGCCAGCAGCTTGGGAGCGGGGGTTTCTGGGGCCAACGTCCTGACTTTC. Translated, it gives CASSLGAGVSGANVLTF.

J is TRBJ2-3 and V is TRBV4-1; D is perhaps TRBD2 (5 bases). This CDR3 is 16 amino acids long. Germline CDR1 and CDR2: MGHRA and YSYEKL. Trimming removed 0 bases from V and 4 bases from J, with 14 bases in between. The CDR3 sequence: CASSQEWSGRADTQYF. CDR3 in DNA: TGCGCCAGCAGCCAAGAATGGAGTGGGAGAGCAGATACGCAGTATTTT.

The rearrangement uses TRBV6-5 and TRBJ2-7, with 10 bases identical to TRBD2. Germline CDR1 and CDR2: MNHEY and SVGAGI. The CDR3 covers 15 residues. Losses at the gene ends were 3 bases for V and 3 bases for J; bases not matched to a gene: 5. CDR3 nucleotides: TGTGCCAGCAGTTATGCCCGACTAGCGGGCTACGAGCAGTACTTC. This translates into CASSYARLAGYEQYF.

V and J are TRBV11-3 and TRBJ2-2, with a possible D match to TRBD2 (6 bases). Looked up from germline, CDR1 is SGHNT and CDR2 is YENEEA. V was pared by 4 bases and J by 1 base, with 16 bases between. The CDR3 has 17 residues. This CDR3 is CASSSPAGTQNTGELFF. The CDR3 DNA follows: TGTGCCAGCAGCTCCCCGGCGGGGACTCAGAACACCGGGGAGCTGTTTTTT.

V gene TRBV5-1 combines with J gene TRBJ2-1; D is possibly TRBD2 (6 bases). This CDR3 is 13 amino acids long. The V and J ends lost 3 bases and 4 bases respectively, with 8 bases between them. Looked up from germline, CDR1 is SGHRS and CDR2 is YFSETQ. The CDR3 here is CASSSRGYNEQFF. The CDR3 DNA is TGCGCCAGCAGCTCTCGGGGGTACAATGAGCAGTTCTTC.

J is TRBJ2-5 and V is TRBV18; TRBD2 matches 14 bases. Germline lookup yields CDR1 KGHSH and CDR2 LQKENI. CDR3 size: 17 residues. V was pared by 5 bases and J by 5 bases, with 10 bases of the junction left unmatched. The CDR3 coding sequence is TGTGCCAGCTCATCAGGACTAGCGGGGGGACCCGGGGAGACCCAGTACTTC. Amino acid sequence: CASSSGLAGGPGETQYF.

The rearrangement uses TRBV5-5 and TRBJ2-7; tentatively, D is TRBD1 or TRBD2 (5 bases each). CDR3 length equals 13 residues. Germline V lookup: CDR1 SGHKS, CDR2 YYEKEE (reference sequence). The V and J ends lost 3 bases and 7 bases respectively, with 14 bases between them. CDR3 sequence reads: CASSWDPKREQYF. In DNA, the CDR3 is TGTGCCAGCAGCTGGGACCCCAAGCGGGAGCAGTACTTC.

CDR3 in amino acids: CASGQGSYNEQFF. In DNA form, the CDR3 reads TGTGCCTCCGGACAGGGTTCCTACAATGAGCAGTTCTTC. This chain links TRBV6-5 with TRBJ2-1; TRBD1 matches 8 bases. V was clipped by 11 bases and J by 1 base; unmatched bases: 4. Looked up from germline, CDR1 is MNHEY and CDR2 is SVGAGI. The CDR3 is 13 residues long.

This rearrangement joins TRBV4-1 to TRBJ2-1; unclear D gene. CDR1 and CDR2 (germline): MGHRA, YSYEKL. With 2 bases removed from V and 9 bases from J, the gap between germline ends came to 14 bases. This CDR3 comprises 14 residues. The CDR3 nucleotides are TGCGCCAGCAGCCAAACCGTCCTTTTTAGTGAGCAGTTCTTC. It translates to CASSQTVLFSEQFF.

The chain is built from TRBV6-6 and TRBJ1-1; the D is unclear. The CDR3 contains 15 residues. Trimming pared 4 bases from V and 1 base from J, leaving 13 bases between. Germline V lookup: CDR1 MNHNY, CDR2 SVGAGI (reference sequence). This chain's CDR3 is CASSSSLIGNTEAFF. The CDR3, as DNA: TGTGCCAGCAGTTCCTCCCTTATCGGGAACACTGAAGCTTTCTTT.

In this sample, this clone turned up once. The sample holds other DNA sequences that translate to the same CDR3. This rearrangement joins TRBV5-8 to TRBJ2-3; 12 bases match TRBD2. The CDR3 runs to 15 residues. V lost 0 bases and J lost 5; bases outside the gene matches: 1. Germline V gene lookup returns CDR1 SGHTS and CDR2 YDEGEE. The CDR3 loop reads CASSLGLAGVDTQYF. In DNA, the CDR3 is TGTGCCAGCAGCTTGGGACTAGCGGGAGTAGATACGCAGTATTTT.

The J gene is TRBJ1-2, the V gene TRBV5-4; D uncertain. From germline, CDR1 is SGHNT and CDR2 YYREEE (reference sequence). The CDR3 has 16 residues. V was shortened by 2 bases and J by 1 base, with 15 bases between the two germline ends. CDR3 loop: CASSLTQPGYNYGYTF. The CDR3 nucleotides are TGTGCCAGCAGCTTAACTCAGCCGGGATATAACTATGGCTACACCTTC.